This entry is about one TCR beta chain. Antigen unknown. This sample was taken from a study of OX40 agonist ivuxolimab in advanced cancers. Whole-study context: At roughly 80% male, the cohort had a mean age of 60 years, ranging from 23 to 79. The eligibility criteria allowed prior anti-PD-1, anti-PD-L1 or anti-CTLA-4 therapy, and around 38% had some. Study-wide points: There was clonal expansion of CD4+ and CD8+ blood T cells by week 6 at 0.1 to 3.0 mg/kg.

With autoimmune disease history or systemic immunosuppression, patients were excluded. This CDR3 is built from 13 residues. With 5 bases removed from V and 2 bases from J, the gap between germline ends came to 9 bases. CDR1 SGHTA and CDR2 FQGTGA come from the germline V gene. Repertoires were generated with immunoSEQ multiplex PCR, while TCRdb's copy carries only in-frame clones and drops some. The repertoire holds around 58,000 clones, with approximately 86% as singletons. The receptor comes from an adult with an advanced solid tumor such as melanoma, head and neck, liver or kidney cancer. V gene TRBV7-3 combines with J gene TRBJ1-1; TRBD1 might be the D (5 bases). Sequenced here: CD4+ or CD8+ T cells sorted from blood, sampled in a trial of the OX40 agonist ivuxolimab. The CDR3 loop is CASSATVNTEAFF. The CDR3 region has the DNA TGTGCCAGCAGCGCGACAGTTAACACTGAAGCTTTCTTT.